Below, 5 T cell receptor beta chains from the same sample are listed, as sequenced in a study of shared clonotypes between healthy human individuals. The data were produced by immunoSEQ multiplex PCR, yet TCRdb's version contains in-frame clones alone and is incomplete. The table has millions of clones, 85% to 95% seen once. Sequenced input: naive CD4+ T cells sorted from blood. As to subset: CD45RA+ positively selected. The receptors here all came from a man younger than 35 in good health.

The CDR3 DNA reads as TGTGCCAGCAGTTTATTGGAGGGGGCGGTGGGAAACACCATATATTTT. Protein sequence: CASSLLEGAVGNTIYF. The chain employs TRBV28 and TRBJ1-3; 7 bases line up with TRBD1. With 1 base clipped from V and 4 bases from J, the junction kept 7 bases outside the gene matches. The germline V gene encodes CDR1 MDHEN and CDR2 SYDVKM. The CDR3 has 16 amino acids.

V gene TRBV11-2 combines with J gene TRBJ2-7; a weak D match, TRBD2 (5 bases). Germline V gives CDR1 SGHAT, CDR2 FQNNGV. The CDR3 is made up of 13 amino acids. V lost 6 bases to trimming and J lost 0 bases, with 9 bases between them. CDR3 sequence (DNA): TGTGCCAGCAGAGCGGTTGCCTCCTACGAGCAGTACTTC. This encodes CASRAVASYEQYF.

Comment on this clone: This specimen includes other DNA sequences encoding the same CDR3. The chain joins TRBV7-2 to TRBJ1-2; 9 positions agree with TRBD1. Germline V gives CDR1 SGHTA, CDR2 FQGNSA. This CDR3 comprises 13 residues. The trim removed 4 bases at V and 8 bases at J, leaving 5 bases unmatched. This CDR3 is CASSSGTGRGYTF. The CDR3 DNA reads as TGTGCCAGCAGCTCCGGGACAGGGAGGGGCTACACCTTC.

This chain joins TRBV2 and TRBJ2-3; weak D call: TRBD2 (5 bases). Germline V gene lookup returns CDR1 SNHLY and CDR2 FYNNEI. V was pared by 2 bases and J by 9 bases, with 15 bases between. This CDR3 is 14 amino acids long. CDR3 bases: TGTGCCAGCAGTGAACTAGTGACTATCCCCACGCAGTATTTT. This gives the protein CASSELVTIPTQYF.

The V gene is TRBV7-9, the J gene TRBJ2-1; D is possibly TRBD1 or TRBD2 (5 bases each). CDR1 is SEHNR, CDR2 FQNEAQ, per germline (reference sequence). The CDR3 is 16 amino acids. V shed 6 bases and J shed 9 bases, with 24 bases lying between them. The CDR3 reads CASSTGATNFGGEQFF. The CDR3, as DNA: TGTGCCAGCAGTACTGGGGCGACGAATTTTGGGGGTGAGCAGTTCTTC.